The 29 T cell receptor beta chains in this list originate from one sample, sequenced in a study of T-cell reconstitution after alpha-beta-depleted transplantation in children (dated by TCRdb to about 2016). Libraries were constructed by PCR. The instrument given in TCRdb is Illumina HiSeq 2500. TCR library preparation used molecular barcoding, with unique molecular identifiers applied to normalize quantification of the TCRbeta repertoire. TCRdb's own reprocessing of the public reads used fastp at Q25 and MiXCR and kept productive beta chains. Each entry merges the rows of one CDR3 protein and shows their most common DNA and genes. This sample comprises a few hundred thousand distinct CDR3 sequences, roughly 27% of them detected only once. Together, the top ten hold around 36% of the sample. In the paper's terms, the treatment or condition label means: allogeneic hematopoietic cell transplantation with graft depleted of TCRalphabeta T cells and CD19 B cells.

The specimen comprised PBMCs, sampled before TCRalphabeta/CD19-depleted stem cell transplant. The receptors were sampled from a boy in the first two years of life with Wiskott-Aldrich syndrome, due to receive a stem cell transplant.

This clonotype was found a few times. This chain uses TRBV5-1 with TRBJ1-1, with 8 bases fitting TRBD1. V trimming: 4 bases; J trimming: 0 bases; junction bases outside the gene matches: 8. Germline assignment: CDR1 SGHRS and CDR2 YFSETQ. The CDR3 is 16 residues long. The CDR3 DNA reads as TGCGCCAGCAGCCCGAAGACAGGGGCGCTGAACACTGAAGCTTTCTTT. Translated: CASSPKTGALNTEAFF.

This chain links TRBV5-1 with TRBJ1-1; D may be TRBD1 (5 bases). The V end lost 4 bases, the J end lost 4 bases, and 17 bases lay between the germline ends. CDR3 size: 15 residues. CDR1 and CDR2 (germline): SGHRS, YFSETQ. The CDR3 is CASSPEGPWGTEAFF. In DNA, the CDR3 is TGCGCCAGCAGCCCAGAGGGACCCTGGGGCACTGAAGCTTTCTTT.

This sequence joins TRBV5-6 and TRBJ1-1, with D possibly matching TRBD1 (6 bases). The CDR3 is 15 residues long. CDR1 and CDR2 from the germline V gene are SGHDT and YYEEEE. V lost 3 bases to trimming and J lost 4 bases, with 16 bases between them. CDR3 coding DNA: TGTGCCAGCAGCTCGATCGACAGGCCACTCACTGAAGCTTTCTTT. It specifies CASSSIDRPLTEAFF.

This clonotype showed up just a few times. V and J are TRBV7-9 and TRBJ1-4; 7 bases are shared with TRBD1. This CDR3 is built from 14 residues. V was clipped by 3 bases and J by 3 bases; unmatched bases: 1. Per germline, CDR1 SEHNR and CDR2 FQNEAQ (reference sequence). For the CDR3, the DNA is TGTGCCAGCAGCTTGGGACAGCCTAATGAAAAACTGTTTTTT. Translating it yields CASSLGQPNEKLFF.

This clonotype came up a few times. This sequence joins TRBV6-1 and TRBJ1-1; 8 nucleotides agree with TRBD1. CDR3 size: 14 residues. With V trimmed by 7 bases and J by 0 bases, 4 bases remained unmatched. The germline gives CDR1 MNHNS, CDR2 SASEGT. For the CDR3, the DNA is TGTGCCAGCACCGGACAGGGTTTGAACACTGAAGCTTTCTTT. It yields the protein CASTGQGLNTEAFF.

The chain joins TRBV7-8 to TRBJ2-1; 10 bases are shared with TRBD2. The CDR3 extends over 18 amino acids. With 3 bases clipped from V and 3 bases from J, the junction kept 11 bases outside the gene matches. CDR1 and CDR2 from the germline V gene are SGHVS and FQNEAQ. This CDR3 reads CASSFGLAGAKYYNEQFF. The CDR3 DNA reads TGTGCCAGCAGCTTTGGCCTAGCGGGAGCGAAGTACTACAATGAGCAGTTCTTC.

This clonotype was seen only a few times. The chain combines TRBV2 with TRBJ2-5; 11 bases match TRBD1. Germline-derived CDR1 and CDR2 are SNHLY and FYNNEI. The CDR3 extends over 14 amino acids. Trimming cost V 8 bases and J 5 bases; bases outside gene matches: 7. The CDR3 nucleotides read TGTGCCAGCCTCGGACAGGGGGCGGCCGAGACCCAGTACTTC. Amino acids: CASLGQGAAETQYF.

CDR3 amino acids: CSAIGTGGYEQFF. DNA for the CDR3: TGCAGTGCTATCGGGACAGGGGGCTATGAGCAGTTCTTC. The chain recombines TRBV20-1 with TRBJ2-1; TRBD1 matches at 12 bases. Unmatched junction bases numbered 3, after V lost 4 bases and J lost 8 bases. Germline V lookup: CDR1 DFQATT, CDR2 SNEGSKA (reference sequence). This CDR3 comprises 13 residues.

This clonotype was seen only a few times. The chain uses TRBV27 and TRBJ2-5; 7 nucleotides align to TRBD1. V trimming: 5 bases; J trimming: 2 bases; junction bases outside the gene matches: 5. The CDR3 is 14 amino acids. Germline-derived CDR1 and CDR2 are MNHEY and SMNVEV (reference sequence). CDR3 in DNA: TGTGCCAGCAGTACCCGGGACAGACAAGAGACCCAGTACTTC. Translation gives CASSTRDRQETQYF.

V is TRBV6-1 and J is TRBJ1-2; tentative D call: TRBD1 (5 bases). This CDR3 region has 15 residues. From germline, CDR1 is MNHNS and CDR2 SASEGT. Trimming cost V 6 bases and J 4 bases, with 18 bases left between them. The CDR3 bases are TGTGCCAGCAGACGAGAAGGGCCGGGACCCTATGGCTACACCTTC. This sequence encodes CASRREGPGPYGYTF.

The table lists this clonotype with a few counts. V is TRBV10-3 and J is TRBJ2-1, with 7 bases lining up with TRBD2. Germline CDR1 ENHRY, CDR2 SYGVKD. The CDR3 sequence is 12 residues long. V shed 6 bases, J shed 8 bases, and the junction held 4 bases outside the gene matches. The CDR3 nucleotides read TGTGCCATCAGGGCTAGCGGCGATGAGCAGTTCTTC. Translated, it gives CAIRASGDEQFF.

This clonotype was recorded a few times. The chain has TRBV28 and TRBJ2-1, with TRBD2 as a possible D gene (6 bases). The germline V and J ends were trimmed by 4 bases and 10 bases, with 11 bases remaining between them. The CDR3 sequence is 12 residues long. Looked up from germline, CDR1 is MDHEN and CDR2 is SYDVKM. CDR3 sequence: CASSYMGLEQFF. In DNA, the CDR3 is TGTGCCAGCAGTTATATGGGACTCGAGCAGTTCTTC.

V gene TRBV7-9 combines with J gene TRBJ2-5, with D possibly matching TRBD1 (7 bases). V was trimmed by 6 bases and J by 5 bases, leaving 16 bases between them. This CDR3 is 14 amino acids long. Germline V gene lookup returns CDR1 SEHNR and CDR2 FQNEAQ (reference sequence). CDR3 region: CASRLRGADETQYF. The CDR3 DNA is TGTGCCAGCAGACTCAGGGGGGCAGACGAGACCCAGTACTTC.

This rearrangement joins TRBV10-2 to TRBJ2-3; 7 bases agree with TRBD2. With V trimmed by 4 bases and J by 6 bases, 13 bases remained unmatched. Germline-derived CDR1 and CDR2 are WSHSY and SAAADI. This CDR3 region has 16 residues. The CDR3, as DNA: TGCGCCAGCAGTGGAGACCGGGACTATGAGTCCGATACGCAGTATTTT. Amino acid sequence: CASSGDRDYESDTQYF.

V usage is TRBV5-4 and J usage is TRBJ2-3, with D tentatively TRBD2 (6 bases). The V gene lost 1 base and the J gene lost 3 bases, with 15 bases spanning the gap. Germline CDR1 is SGHNT and CDR2 is YYREEE (reference sequence). This CDR3 is 16 amino acids long. DNA for the CDR3: TGTGCCAGCAGCTTGCCGAAAGCGGGTCTTACAGATACGCAGTATTTT. It is translated as CASSLPKAGLTDTQYF.

This clonotype was recorded a few times. This chain joins TRBV11-3 and TRBJ2-2, with D unclear. CDR3 length equals 14 residues. Germline CDR1 is SGHNT and CDR2 is YENEEA. The V end was cut by 6 bases, the J end by 3 bases, with 11 bases between. CDR3 sequence reads: CASSPRADTGELFF. The CDR3 DNA follows: TGTGCCAGCAGTCCCCGGGCAGACACCGGGGAGCTGTTTTTT.

This clonotype was seen a few times. V and J are TRBV3-1 and TRBJ2-2; no clear D gene. The CDR3 has 14 amino acids. Trimming cost V 4 bases and J 3 bases, with 9 bases left between them. The germline gives CDR1 LGHDT, CDR2 YNNKEL (reference sequence). The CDR3 DNA is TGTGCCAGCAGCCCCCGGGCTCACACCGGGGAGCTGTTTTTT. Translation: CASSPRAHTGELFF.

The V call is TRBV5-1, the J call TRBJ1-1; D gene unclear. Trimming shortened V by 3 bases and J by 0 bases, and 6 bases separated the two germline ends. CDR1 and CDR2 (germline): SGHRS, YFSETQ. The CDR3 extends over 13 amino acids. CDR3 region: CASSSVVNTEAFF. The CDR3 DNA is TGCGCCAGCAGCTCAGTAGTGAACACTGAAGCTTTCTTT.

This clonotype was seen a few times. J is TRBJ2-1 and V is TRBV15; 12 nucleotides agree with TRBD2. V trimming: 4 bases; J trimming: 5 bases; junction bases outside the gene matches: 9. The CDR3 loop spans 17 amino acids. Germline assignment: CDR1 LNHNV and CDR2 YYDKDF (reference sequence). As DNA, the CDR3 is TGTGCCACCAGCACTCATAGAGGACTAGCGGGGAACAATGAGCAGTTCTTC. This sequence encodes CATSTHRGLAGNNEQFF. Full variable domain (rest looked up from reference TRBV15 and TRBJ2-1): DAMVIQNPRYQVTQFGKPVTLSCSQTLNHNVMYWYQQKSSQAPKLLFHYYDKDFNNEADTPDNFQSRRPNTSFCFLDIRSPGLGDTAMYLCATSTHRGLAGNNEQFFGPGTRLTVL.

This clonotype was picked up a small number of times. The V and J genes are TRBV20-1 and TRBJ1-1; D unresolved. The germline V gene encodes CDR1 DFQATT and CDR2 SNEGSKA (reference sequence). CDR3 size: 13 residues. With 2 bases removed from V and 4 bases from J, the gap between germline ends came to 11 bases. In DNA, the CDR3 is TGCAGTGCTAGATTAGGGTTGATCACTGAAGCTTTCTTT. It codes for CSARLGLITEAFF.

This clonotype was detected a few times. The chain is built from TRBV3-1 and TRBJ1-5, with TRBD1 matching 7 bases. This CDR3 region has 15 residues. Germline assignment: CDR1 LGHDT and CDR2 YNNKEL (reference sequence). J lost 4 bases, V lost 7 bases, and 10 bases had no gene match. CDR3 residues: CASKPRTGGNQPQHF. CDR3 sequence (DNA): TGTGCCAGCAAACCCAGGACAGGTGGTAATCAGCCCCAGCATTTT.

This clonotype was counted a few times. The rearrangement joins TRBV3-1 to TRBJ2-7; perhaps TRBD1 as D (7 bases). CDR3 length: 14 amino acids. Deletions cut 4 bases from V and 8 bases from J, with 18 bases between. CDR1 is LGHDT, CDR2 YNNKEL, per germline (reference sequence). The CDR3 sequence: CASSRGTESTKQYF. CDR3 coding DNA: TGTGCCAGCAGCCGCGGGACAGAATCTACGAAGCAGTACTTC.

The chain couples TRBV5-5 to TRBJ2-2; perhaps TRBD2 as D (6 bases). CDR3 size: 14 residues. Germline CDR1 SGHKS, CDR2 YYEKEE (reference sequence). V lost 5 bases to trimming and J lost 6 bases, with 14 bases between them. In nucleotides, the CDR3 is TGTGCCAGCAGTCGGGACTTCGGTGCCGGGGAGCTGTTTTTT. Translated: CASSRDFGAGELFF.

This clonotype was seen more than once but under ten times. For the CDR3, the DNA is TGCGCCAGCAGCTTGGGTTCCAGGGTAGAAGAGACCCAGTACTTC. Translating it yields CASSLGSRVEETQYF. The rearrangement uses TRBV5-1 and TRBJ2-5; possibly TRBD1 for D (5 bases). Trimming took off 0 bases at V and 3 bases at J, with 12 bases between the two ends. The germline V gene has CDR1 SGHRS and CDR2 YFSETQ. The CDR3 covers 15 residues.

This clonotype was seen only a few times. The chain combines TRBV24-1 with TRBJ1-1, with D uncertain. Germline CDR1 reads KGHDR; CDR2 reads SFDVKD. The CDR3 runs to 13 residues. V lost 4 bases to trimming and J lost 0 bases, with 5 bases between them. The DNA of the CDR3 is TGTGCCACCAGTGACCAATTGAACACTGAAGCTTTCTTT. It translates to CATSDQLNTEAFF.

This clonotype was detected a few times. The V gene is TRBV5-1, the J gene TRBJ2-2; a possible D gene is TRBD2 (6 bases). Germline values: CDR1 SGHRS, CDR2 YFSETQ. CDR3 size: 15 residues. Trimming pared 4 bases from V and 1 base from J, leaving 11 bases between. Written as DNA, the CDR3 is TGCGCCAGCAGCCCCGGGGGACGGAACACCGGGGAGCTGTTTTTT. Its translation is CASSPGGRNTGELFF.

The chain uses TRBV6-5 and TRBJ1-2; the match to TRBD1 covers 8 bases. Germline V gives CDR1 MNHEY, CDR2 SVGAGI. Trimming at V came to 0 bases and at J to 5 bases, leaving 5 bases not matched to a gene. This CDR3 comprises 15 residues. The CDR3 nucleotides are TGTGCCAGCAGTTACTCTCGGGACAGGACATATGGCTACACCTTC. Its translation: CASSYSRDRTYGYTF.

The CDR3: CSARPFSSYEQYF. The CDR3 DNA reads TGCAGTGCAAGGCCCTTCTCTAGCTACGAGCAGTACTTC. The chain uses TRBV20-1 and TRBJ2-7; no firm D call. Germline V lookup: CDR1 DFQATT, CDR2 SNEGSKA (reference sequence). Trimming removed 6 bases from V and 3 bases from J, with 15 bases in between. This CDR3 is 13 amino acids long.

This clonotype was recorded a few times. The CDR3 region is CASGLAGVNSYNEQFF. The CDR3 DNA reads TGTGCCAGCGGACTAGCGGGAGTCAACTCCTACAATGAGCAGTTCTTC. This chain links TRBV7-2 with TRBJ2-1, with 13 bases matching TRBD2. Trimming removed 8 bases from V and 0 bases from J; junction bases left unmatched: 4. Per the germline V gene, CDR1 is SGHTA and CDR2 is FQGNSA. The CDR3 consists of 16 residues.